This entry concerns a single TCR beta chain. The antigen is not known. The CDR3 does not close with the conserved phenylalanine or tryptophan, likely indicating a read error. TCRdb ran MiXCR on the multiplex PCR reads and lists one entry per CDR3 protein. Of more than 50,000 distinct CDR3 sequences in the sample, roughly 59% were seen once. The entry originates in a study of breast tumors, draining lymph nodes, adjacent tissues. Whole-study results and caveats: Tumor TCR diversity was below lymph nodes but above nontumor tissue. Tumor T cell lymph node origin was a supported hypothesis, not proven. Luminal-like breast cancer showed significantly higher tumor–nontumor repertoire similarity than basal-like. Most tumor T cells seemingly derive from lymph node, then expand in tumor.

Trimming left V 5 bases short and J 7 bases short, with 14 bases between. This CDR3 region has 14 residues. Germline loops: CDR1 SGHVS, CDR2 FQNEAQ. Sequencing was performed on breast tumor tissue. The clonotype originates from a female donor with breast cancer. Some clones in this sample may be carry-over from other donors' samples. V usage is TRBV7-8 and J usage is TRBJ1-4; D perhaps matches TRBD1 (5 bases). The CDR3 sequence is CASSLGTGVEKLFL. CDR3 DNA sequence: TGTGCCAGCAGCCTAGGGACGGGGGTTGAAAAACTGTTTCTT.